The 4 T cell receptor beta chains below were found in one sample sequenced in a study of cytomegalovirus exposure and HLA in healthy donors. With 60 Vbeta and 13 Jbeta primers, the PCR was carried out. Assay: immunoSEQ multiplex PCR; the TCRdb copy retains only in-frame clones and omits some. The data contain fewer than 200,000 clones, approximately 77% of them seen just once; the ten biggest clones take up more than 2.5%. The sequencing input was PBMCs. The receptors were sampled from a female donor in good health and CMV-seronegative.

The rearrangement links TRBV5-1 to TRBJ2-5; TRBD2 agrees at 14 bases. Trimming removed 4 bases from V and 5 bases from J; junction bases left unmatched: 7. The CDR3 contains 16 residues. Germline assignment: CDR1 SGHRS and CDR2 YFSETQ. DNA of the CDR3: TGCGCCAGCAGCCCGGGACTAGCGGGGGTCGCGGAGACCCAGTACTTC. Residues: CASSPGLAGVAETQYF.

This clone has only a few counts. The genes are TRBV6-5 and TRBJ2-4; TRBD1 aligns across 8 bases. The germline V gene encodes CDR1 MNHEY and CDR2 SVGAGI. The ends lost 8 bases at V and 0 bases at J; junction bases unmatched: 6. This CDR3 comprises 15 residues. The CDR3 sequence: CASGSDRGAKNIQYF. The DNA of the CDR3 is TGTGCCAGCGGAAGCGACAGGGGAGCCAAAAACATTCAGTACTTC.

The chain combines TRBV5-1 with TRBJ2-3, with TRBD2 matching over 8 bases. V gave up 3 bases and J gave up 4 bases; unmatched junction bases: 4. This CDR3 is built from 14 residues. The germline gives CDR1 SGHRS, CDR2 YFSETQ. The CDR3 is CASSSTGGPDTQYF. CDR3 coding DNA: TGCGCCAGCAGCTCCACGGGGGGGCCAGATACGCAGTATTTT. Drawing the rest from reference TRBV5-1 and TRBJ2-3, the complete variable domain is KAGVTQTPRYLIKTRGQQVTLSCSPISGHRSVSWYQQTPGQGLQFLFEYFSETQRNKGNFPGRFSGRQFSNSRSEMNVSTLELGDSALYLCASSSTGGPDTQYFGPGTRLTVL.

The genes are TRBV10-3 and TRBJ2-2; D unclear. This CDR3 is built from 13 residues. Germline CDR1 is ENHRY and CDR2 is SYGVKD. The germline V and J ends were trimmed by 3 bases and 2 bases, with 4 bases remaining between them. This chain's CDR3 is CAISDRNTGELFF. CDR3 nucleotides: TGTGCCATCAGTGACCGTAACACCGGGGAGCTGTTTTTT.